This T cell receptor (beta chain) was found in a study of T cell changes during pregnancy in multiple sclerosis. Some clones are missing from TCRdb's copy, which holds only in-frame ones; the method was immunoSEQ multiplex PCR. The sample holds 60,000 to 70,000 clones; about 90% are singletons and the top ten take less than 1.5%. Specimen: peripheral blood, collected in the third trimester of pregnancy. This clonotype originated in a female donor in good health, enrolled as a control in a pregnancy study.

The CDR3 DNA is TGTGCCAGCAGTCCTCGGACAAACCCCCTCGAGCAGTACTTC. Its translation is CASSPRTNPLEQYF. The rearrangement joins TRBV27 to TRBJ2-7; D might be TRBD1 (5 bases). V dropped 5 bases and J dropped 6 bases, with 17 bases sitting between them. This CDR3 contains 14 residues. The germline V gene has CDR1 MNHEY and CDR2 SMNVEV (reference sequence).